This T cell receptor beta chain was recovered during a study of CXCR3-negative and CXCR3-positive naive CD8 T cells. The CDR3 spans 13 residues. A word on this clonotype: Its antigen is as yet unknown.

Overall study results and limits: TCR interaction strength was inferred from TRB CDR3 physicochemistry, as CD5 matched across naive subsets. Researchers report that CXCR3-positive naive cells carry more hydrophobic TRB CDR3s than CXCR3-negative naive cells. Both naive subsets, CXCR3-negative and CXCR3-positive, displayed similar TRBV-TRBJ usage, unlike memory cells.

The study made its TRB cDNA libraries by 5' RACE, adding UMI labels. No DNA is given; TCRdb re-called the 5' RACE reads and lists each CDR3 protein once. This sample's table has 130,000 or so distinct CDR3 sequences. Sequencing input: naive CXCR3+ CD8+ T cells from blood. The sample's subset: CD45RO-CCR7+CD27+CD95- naive CD8+ T cells expressing CXCR3 (TNR3+). This sequence joins TRBV12-3 or TRBV12-4 and TRBJ2-5; TCRdb names TRBD1, which stays unverified in the absence of DNA. This receptor was obtained from a human donor in good health. Some clones in this sample may be carry-over from other donors' samples. CDR3 sequence: CASTLGHERGQYF.